This T cell receptor beta chain was sequenced during a study of blood T cell repertoires in COVID-19. Study-wide background: T cells, B-cell-depleted T cells, or PBMCs provided the cDNA or gDNA that served as material.

This clone occurred once. Trimming cost V 1 base and J 4 bases, with 7 bases left between them. The CDR3 contains 13 residues. Per the original data handling: Reference gene primers were amplified, and this amplification served to estimate nucleated cell counts. TCRdb's table, derived via immunoSEQ multiplex PCR, lists solely in-frame clones and lacks some. V and J calls and clone size are copied from that table; D and trimming were computed from the DNA. The profile shows 60,000 to 85,000 clones, around 78% of them singletons. The sequencing input was peripheral blood. This chain links TRBV12-3 or TRBV12-4 with TRBJ1-1, with a tentative D call TRBD1 (6 bases). The sequence derives from a human donor in a cohort sampled during active COVID-19. CDR3 DNA: TGTGCCAGCAGTTTAGACAGGGCCACTGAAGCTTTCTTT. Translation gives CASSLDRATEAFF.